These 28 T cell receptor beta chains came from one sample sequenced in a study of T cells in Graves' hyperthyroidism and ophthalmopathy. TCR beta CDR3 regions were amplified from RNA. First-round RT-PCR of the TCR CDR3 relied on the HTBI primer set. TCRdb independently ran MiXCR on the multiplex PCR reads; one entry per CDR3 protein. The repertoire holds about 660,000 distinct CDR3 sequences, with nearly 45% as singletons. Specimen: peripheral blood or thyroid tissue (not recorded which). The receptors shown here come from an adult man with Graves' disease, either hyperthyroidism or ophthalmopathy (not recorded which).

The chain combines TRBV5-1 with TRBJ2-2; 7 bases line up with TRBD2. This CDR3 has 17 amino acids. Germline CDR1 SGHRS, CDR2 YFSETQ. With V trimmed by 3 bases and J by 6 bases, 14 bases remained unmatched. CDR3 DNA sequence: TGCGCCAGCAGCTCCAGAGGGGTTGCGGGAGCCGCCGGGGAGCTGTTTTTT. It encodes CASSSRGVAGAAGELFF.

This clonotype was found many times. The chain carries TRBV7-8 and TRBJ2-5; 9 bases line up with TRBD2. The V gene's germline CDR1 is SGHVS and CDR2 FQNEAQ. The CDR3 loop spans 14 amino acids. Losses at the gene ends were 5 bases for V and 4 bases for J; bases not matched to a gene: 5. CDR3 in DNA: TGTGCCAGCAGCGGAGCGGGAGGAAGAGAGACCCAGTACTTC. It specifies CASSGAGGRETQYF.

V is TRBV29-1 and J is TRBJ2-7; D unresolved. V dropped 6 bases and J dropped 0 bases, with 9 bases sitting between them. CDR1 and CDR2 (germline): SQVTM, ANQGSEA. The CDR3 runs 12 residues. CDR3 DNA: TGCAGCGTGGTACCGGACTCCTACGAGCAGTACTTC. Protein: CSVVPDSYEQYF.

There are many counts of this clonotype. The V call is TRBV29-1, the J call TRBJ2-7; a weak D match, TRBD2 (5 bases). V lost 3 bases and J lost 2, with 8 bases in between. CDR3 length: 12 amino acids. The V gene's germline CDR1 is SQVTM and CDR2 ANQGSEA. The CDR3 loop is CSVEEATYEQYF. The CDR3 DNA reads TGCAGCGTTGAGGAGGCTACCTACGAGCAGTACTTC.

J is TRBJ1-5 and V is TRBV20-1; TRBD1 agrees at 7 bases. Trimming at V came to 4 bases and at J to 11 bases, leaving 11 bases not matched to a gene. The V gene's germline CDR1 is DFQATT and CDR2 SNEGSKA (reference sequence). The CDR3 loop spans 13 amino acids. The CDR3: CSATSGGVGAQHF. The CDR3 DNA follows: TGCAGTGCTACTTCAGGGGGGGTCGGGGCCCAGCATTTT.

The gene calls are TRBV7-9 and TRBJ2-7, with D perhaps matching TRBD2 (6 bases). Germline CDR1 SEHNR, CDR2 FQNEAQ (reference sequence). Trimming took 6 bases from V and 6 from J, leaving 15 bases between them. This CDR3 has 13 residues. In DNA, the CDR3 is TGTGCCAGCAGTTACTCTGTCGGGGGCGAGCAGTACTTC. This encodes CASSYSVGGEQYF.

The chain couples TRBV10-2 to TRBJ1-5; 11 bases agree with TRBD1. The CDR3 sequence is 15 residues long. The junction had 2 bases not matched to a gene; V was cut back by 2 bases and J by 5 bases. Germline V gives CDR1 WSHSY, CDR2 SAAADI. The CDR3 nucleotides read TGCGCCAGCAGTGAGGGGACAGGGGGGTATCAGCCCCAGCATTTT. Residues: CASSEGTGGYQPQHF.

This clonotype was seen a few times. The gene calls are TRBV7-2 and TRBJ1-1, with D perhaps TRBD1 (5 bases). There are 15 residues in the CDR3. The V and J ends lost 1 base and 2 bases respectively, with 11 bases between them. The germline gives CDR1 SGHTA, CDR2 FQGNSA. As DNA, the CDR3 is TGTGCCAGCAGCTTAGATAGCCGGACAAACACTGAAGCTTTCTTT. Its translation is CASSLDSRTNTEAFF. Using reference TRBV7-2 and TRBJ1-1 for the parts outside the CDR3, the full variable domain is GAGVSQSPSNKVTEKGKDVELRCDPISGHTALYWYRQSLGQGLEFLIYFQGNSAPDKSGLPSDRFSAERTGGSVSTLTIQRTQQEDSAVYLCASSLDSRTNTEAFFGQGTRLTVV.

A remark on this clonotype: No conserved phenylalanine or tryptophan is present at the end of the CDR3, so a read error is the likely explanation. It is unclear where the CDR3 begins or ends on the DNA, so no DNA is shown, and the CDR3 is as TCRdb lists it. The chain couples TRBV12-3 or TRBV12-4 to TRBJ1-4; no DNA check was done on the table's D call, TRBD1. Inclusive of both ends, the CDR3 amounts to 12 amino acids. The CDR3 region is CASSLAVGRGNY.

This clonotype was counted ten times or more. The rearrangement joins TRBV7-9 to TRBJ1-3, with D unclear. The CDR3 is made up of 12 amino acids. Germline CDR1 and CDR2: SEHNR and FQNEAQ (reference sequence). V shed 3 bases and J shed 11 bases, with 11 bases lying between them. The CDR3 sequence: CASSFGQSAIYF. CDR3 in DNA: TGTGCCAGCAGCTTTGGGCAGTCGGCCATATATTTT.

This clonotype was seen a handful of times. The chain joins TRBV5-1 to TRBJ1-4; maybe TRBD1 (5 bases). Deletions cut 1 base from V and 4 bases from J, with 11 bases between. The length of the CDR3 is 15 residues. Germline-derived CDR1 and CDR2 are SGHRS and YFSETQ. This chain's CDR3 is CASSLSGPNNEKLFF. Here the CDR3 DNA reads TGCGCCAGCAGCTTGTCGGGACCCAATAATGAAAAACTGTTTTTT.

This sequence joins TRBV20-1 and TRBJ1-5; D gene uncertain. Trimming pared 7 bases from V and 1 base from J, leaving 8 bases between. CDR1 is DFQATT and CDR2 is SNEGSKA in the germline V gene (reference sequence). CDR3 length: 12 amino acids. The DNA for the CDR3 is TGCAGTGGGTCACAAAGCAATCAGCCCCAGCATTTT. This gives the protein CSGSQSNQPQHF.

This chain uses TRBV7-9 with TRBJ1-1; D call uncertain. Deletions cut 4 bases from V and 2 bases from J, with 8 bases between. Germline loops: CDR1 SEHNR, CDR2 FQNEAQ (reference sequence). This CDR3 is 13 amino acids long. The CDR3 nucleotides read TGTGCCAGCAGCTCCACATTTAACACTGAAGCTTTCTTT. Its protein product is CASSSTFNTEAFF. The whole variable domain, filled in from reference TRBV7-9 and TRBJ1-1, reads DTGVSQNPRHKITKRGQNVTFRCDPISEHNRLYWYRQTLGQGPEFLTYFQNEAQLEKSRLLSDRFSAERPKGSFSTLEIQRTEQGDSAMYLCASSSTFNTEAFFGQGTRLTVV.

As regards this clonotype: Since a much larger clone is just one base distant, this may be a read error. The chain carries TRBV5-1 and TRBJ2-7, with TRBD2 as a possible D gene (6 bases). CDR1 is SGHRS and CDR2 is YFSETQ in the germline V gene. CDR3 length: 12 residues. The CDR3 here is CASSYSGYERYF. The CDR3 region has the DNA TGCGCCAGCAGCTATAGCGGCTACGAGCGGTACTTC. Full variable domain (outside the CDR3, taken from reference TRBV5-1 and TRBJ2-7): KAGVTQTPRYLIKTRGQQVTLSCSPISGHRSVSWYQQTPGQGLQFLFEYFSETQRNKGNFPGRFSGRQFSNSRSEMNVSTLELGDSALYLCASSYSGYERYFGPGTRLTVT.

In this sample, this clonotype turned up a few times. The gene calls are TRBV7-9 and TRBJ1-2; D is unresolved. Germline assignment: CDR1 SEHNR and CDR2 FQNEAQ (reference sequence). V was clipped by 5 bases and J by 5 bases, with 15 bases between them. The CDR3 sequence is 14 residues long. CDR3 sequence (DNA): TGTGCCAGCAGCCTGTGGGGTCAAGAGTATGGCTACACCTTC. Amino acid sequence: CASSLWGQEYGYTF.

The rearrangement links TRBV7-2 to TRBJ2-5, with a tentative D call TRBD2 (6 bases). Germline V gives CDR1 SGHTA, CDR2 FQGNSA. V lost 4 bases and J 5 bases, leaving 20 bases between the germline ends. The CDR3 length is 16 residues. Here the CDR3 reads CASSSDYVASDETQYF. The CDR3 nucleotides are TGTGCCAGCAGCTCAGACTACGTGGCTAGCGACGAGACCCAGTACTTC.

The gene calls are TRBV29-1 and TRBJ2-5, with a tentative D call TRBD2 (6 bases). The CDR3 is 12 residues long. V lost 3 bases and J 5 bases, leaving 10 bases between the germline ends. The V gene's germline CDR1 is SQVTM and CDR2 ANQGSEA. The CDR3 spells CSVDGSSETQYF. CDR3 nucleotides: TGCAGCGTTGACGGGAGTTCCGAGACCCAGTACTTC.

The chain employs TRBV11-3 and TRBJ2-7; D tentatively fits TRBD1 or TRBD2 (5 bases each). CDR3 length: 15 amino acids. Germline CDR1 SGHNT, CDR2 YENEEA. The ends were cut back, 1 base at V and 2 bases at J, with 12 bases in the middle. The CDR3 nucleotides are TGTGCCAGCAGCTTAGTTCCGGGGCTGGCCTACGAGCAGTACTTC. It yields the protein CASSLVPGLAYEQYF.

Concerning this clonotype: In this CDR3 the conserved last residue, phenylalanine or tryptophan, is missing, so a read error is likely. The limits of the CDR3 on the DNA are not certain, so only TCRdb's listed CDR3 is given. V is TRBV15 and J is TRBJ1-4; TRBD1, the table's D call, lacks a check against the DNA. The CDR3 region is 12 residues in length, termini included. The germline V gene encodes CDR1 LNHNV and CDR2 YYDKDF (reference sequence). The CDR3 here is CATSRDRGQEGY.

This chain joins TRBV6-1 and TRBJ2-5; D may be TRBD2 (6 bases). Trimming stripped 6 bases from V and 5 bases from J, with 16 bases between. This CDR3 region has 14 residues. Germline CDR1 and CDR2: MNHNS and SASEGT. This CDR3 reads CASSPAGGGETQYF. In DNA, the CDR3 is TGTGCCAGCAGCCCTGCCGGGGGTGGGGAGACCCAGTACTTC.

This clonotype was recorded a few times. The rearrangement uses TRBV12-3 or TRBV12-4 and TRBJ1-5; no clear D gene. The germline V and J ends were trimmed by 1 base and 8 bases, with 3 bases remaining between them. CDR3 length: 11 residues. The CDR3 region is CASSLGEPQHF. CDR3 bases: TGTGCCAGCAGTTTAGGGGAGCCCCAGCATTTT.

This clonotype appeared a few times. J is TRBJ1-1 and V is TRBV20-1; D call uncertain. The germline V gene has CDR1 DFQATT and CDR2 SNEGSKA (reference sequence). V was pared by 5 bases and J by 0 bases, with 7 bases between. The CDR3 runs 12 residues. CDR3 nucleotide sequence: TGCAGTGCTGGACCCTTGAACACTGAAGCTTTCTTT. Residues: CSAGPLNTEAFF.

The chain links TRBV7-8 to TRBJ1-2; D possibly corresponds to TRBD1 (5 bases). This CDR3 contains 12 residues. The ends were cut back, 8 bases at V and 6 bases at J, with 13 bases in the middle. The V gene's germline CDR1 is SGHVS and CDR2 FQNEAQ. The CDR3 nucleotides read TGTGCCAGCTCACCACCAGGGAATGGCTACACCTTC. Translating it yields CASSPPGNGYTF.

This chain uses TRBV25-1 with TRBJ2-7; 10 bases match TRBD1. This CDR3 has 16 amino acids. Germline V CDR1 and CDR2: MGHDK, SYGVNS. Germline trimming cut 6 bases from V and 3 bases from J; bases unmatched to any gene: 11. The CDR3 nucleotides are TGTGCCAGCAGCGTAGGGGGGACAGGGGTCGGCTACGAGCAGTACTTC. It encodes CASSVGGTGVGYEQYF.

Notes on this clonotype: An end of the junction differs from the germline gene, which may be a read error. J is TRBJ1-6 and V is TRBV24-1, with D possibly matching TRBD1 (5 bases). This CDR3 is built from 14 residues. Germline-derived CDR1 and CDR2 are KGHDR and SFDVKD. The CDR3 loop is CATSGLGTNSPLHF. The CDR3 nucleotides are TGTGCCACCAGTGGTTTGGGGACCAACTCACCCCTCCACTTT.

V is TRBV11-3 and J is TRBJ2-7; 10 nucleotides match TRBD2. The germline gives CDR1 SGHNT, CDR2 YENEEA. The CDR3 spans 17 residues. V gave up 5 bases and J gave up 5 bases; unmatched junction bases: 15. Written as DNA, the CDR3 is TGTGCCAGCAGCACGCGGCTAGCGGGAGAGTCCCGCCACGAGCAGTACTTC. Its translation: CASSTRLAGESRHEQYF.

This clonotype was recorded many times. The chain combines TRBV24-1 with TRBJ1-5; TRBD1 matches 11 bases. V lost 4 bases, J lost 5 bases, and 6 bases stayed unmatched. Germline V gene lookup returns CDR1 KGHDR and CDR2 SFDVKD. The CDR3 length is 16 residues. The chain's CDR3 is CATSDQGQGGHQPQHF. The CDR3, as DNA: TGTGCCACCAGTGACCAGGGACAGGGGGGGCATCAGCCCCAGCATTTT.

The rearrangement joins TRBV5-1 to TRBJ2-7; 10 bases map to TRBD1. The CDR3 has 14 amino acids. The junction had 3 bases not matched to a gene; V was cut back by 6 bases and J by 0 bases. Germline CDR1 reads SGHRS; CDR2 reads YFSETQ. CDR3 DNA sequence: TGCGCCAGCAAGGGACAGGGGTTCTCCTACGAGCAGTACTTC. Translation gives CASKGQGFSYEQYF.